This passage covers 10 T cell receptor beta chains from one sample sequenced in a study of T cell changes during pregnancy in multiple sclerosis. The data were produced by immunoSEQ multiplex PCR, yet TCRdb's version contains in-frame clones alone and is incomplete. The data show around 73,000 clones, 85% to 95% seen once. The input for sequencing was peripheral blood, taken in the third trimester of pregnancy. These receptors were collected from a female donor in good health, enrolled as a control in a pregnancy study.

V usage is TRBV15 and J usage is TRBJ1-6, with a weak D call TRBD1 (6 bases). The CDR3 is 14 residues long. V was trimmed by 0 bases and J by 8 bases, leaving 8 bases between them. The V gene's germline CDR1 is LNHNV and CDR2 YYDKDF (reference sequence). The DNA for the CDR3 is TGTGCCACCAGCAGAGACAGGGGTGATTCACCCCTCCACTTT. It translates to CATSRDRGDSPLHF.

This clone was picked up one time. The chain couples TRBV6-1 to TRBJ1-2; D is uncertain. V was shortened by 3 bases and J by 3 bases, with 8 bases between the two germline ends. The CDR3 is 13 residues long. Germline lookup yields CDR1 MNHNS and CDR2 SASEGT. This CDR3 reads CASSDLEYYGYTF. CDR3 DNA: TGTGCCAGCAGTGATTTGGAGTACTATGGCTACACCTTC.

The V and J genes are TRBV18 and TRBJ1-3; 7 nucleotides match TRBD1. CDR1 and CDR2 from the germline V gene are KGHSH and LQKENI. V dropped 3 bases and J dropped 3; count of bases not matched to a gene: 5. The CDR3 runs 15 residues. The CDR3: CASSPTTGVGNTIYF. The CDR3 DNA sequence: TGTGCCAGCTCACCTACTACAGGGGTTGGAAACACCATATATTTT.

The chain is built from TRBV7-8 and TRBJ2-3, with 8 positions matching TRBD1. The CDR3 is 16 amino acids. After removal of 3 bases from V and 5 bases from J, the junction contained 10 bases not matched to a gene. The germline gives CDR1 SGHVS, CDR2 FQNEAQ. The CDR3, as DNA: TGTGCCAGCAGCTTCAAGACAGGGGCTTTCGGAGATACGCAGTATTTT. Amino acid sequence: CASSFKTGAFGDTQYF.

This clone was seen more than once but under ten times. The chain combines TRBV14 with TRBJ1-2; D remains unclear. The CDR3 extends over 14 amino acids. CDR1 and CDR2 (germline): SGHDN, FVKESK. V was clipped by 2 bases and J by 8 bases, with 15 bases between them. The CDR3 loop reads CASSQWRHNEGYTF. CDR3 bases: TGTGCCAGCAGCCAATGGCGGCATAATGAAGGCTACACCTTC.

The chain combines TRBV5-4 with TRBJ2-3; the match to TRBD1 covers 7 bases. The J segment lost 5 bases and the V segment lost 4 bases, leaving 7 bases of the junction unmatched. The CDR3 loop spans 14 amino acids. Looked up from germline, CDR1 is SGHNT and CDR2 is YYREEE (reference sequence). DNA of the CDR3: TGTGCCAGCAGCGAACAGGGGCTCCAAGATACGCAGTATTTT. Translating gives CASSEQGLQDTQYF.

V gene TRBV29-1 combines with J gene TRBJ2-7; no firm D call. Germline loops: CDR1 SQVTM, CDR2 ANQGSEA. CDR3 length equals 12 residues. The DNA of the CDR3 is TGCAGTGTTCATTTGGGTCCGAGGGAGCAGTACTTC. Its translation is CSVHLGPREQYF.

This sequence joins TRBV2 and TRBJ1-2; 12 bases map to TRBD1. The length of the CDR3 is 15 residues. Germline assignment: CDR1 SNHLY and CDR2 FYNNEI. J lost 3 bases, V lost 6 bases, and 5 bases had no gene match. The CDR3 bases are TGTGCCAGCAGCGGGACAGGGGGCCTCCACTATGGCTACACCTTC. Its translation: CASSGTGGLHYGYTF.

V is TRBV19 and J is TRBJ2-2; TRBD1 is a possible D gene (6 bases). Germline V gives CDR1 LNHDA, CDR2 SQIVND (reference sequence). V was cut by 3 bases and J by 1 base, with 9 bases left in between. The CDR3 loop spans 15 amino acids. The CDR3 DNA reads as TGTGCCAGTAGTATTCCAGGGGTGAACACCGGGGAGCTGTTTTTT. Amino acid sequence: CASSIPGVNTGELFF.

The gene calls are TRBV28 and TRBJ1-5; tentative D call: TRBD1 (6 bases). Germline CDR1 is MDHEN and CDR2 is SYDVKM. The CDR3 covers 16 residues. Deletions cut 3 bases from V and 0 bases from J, with 12 bases between. The CDR3 DNA sequence: TGTGCCAGCAGTTTTACAGGGTTACCTAGCAATCAGCCCCAGCATTTT. It codes for CASSFTGLPSNQPQHF.